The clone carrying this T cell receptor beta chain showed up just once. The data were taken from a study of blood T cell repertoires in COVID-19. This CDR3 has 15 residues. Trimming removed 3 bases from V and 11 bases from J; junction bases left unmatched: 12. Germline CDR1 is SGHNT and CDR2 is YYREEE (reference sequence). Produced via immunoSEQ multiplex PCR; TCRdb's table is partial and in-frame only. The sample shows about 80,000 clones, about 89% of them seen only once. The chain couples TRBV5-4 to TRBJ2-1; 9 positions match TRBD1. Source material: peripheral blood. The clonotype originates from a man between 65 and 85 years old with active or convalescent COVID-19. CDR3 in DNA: TGTGCCAGCAGCTCGCCGGGACAGGGCTCAAATCAGCAGTTCTTC. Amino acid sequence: CASSSPGQGSNQQFF.